This T cell receptor (beta chain) comes out of a study of shared clonotypes between healthy human individuals. Study-wide results and caveats: Across a few donors, naive CD4 shared roughly 5%, naive CD8 more than 3%, memory CD4 more than 2%, memory CD8 roughly 0.37%.

Only in-frame clones appear in the TCRdb table, and some are missing; sequencing was by immunoSEQ multiplex PCR. The table includes approximately 2,300,000 clones, just under 95% detected once. This clone was recorded a few times. Its antigen remains unidentified. Different DNA sequences within this sample yield the same CDR3. The V gene's germline CDR1 is KGHSH and CDR2 LQKENI. The CDR3 runs to 13 residues. Trimming removed 2 bases from V and 3 bases from J, with 7 bases in between. The TCR originated in a man between 18 and 29 years old in good health. Some clones in this sample may be carry-over from other donors' samples. The sample was naive CD4+ T cells from PBMCs. Subset meaning: CD45RA+ positively selected. The genes are TRBV18 and TRBJ2-5; no clear D gene. The CDR3 reads CASSPGVEETQYF. The CDR3 nucleotides are TGTGCCAGCTCACCAGGGGTAGAAGAGACCCAGTACTTC.